The clone carrying this T cell receptor beta chain was observed a handful of times. The sort gate was single viable CD3+CD4+CD8-CD45RO+ cells for memory CD4+ T cells. The sample originates from a study of memory CD4+ T cells and cytomegalovirus serostatus. Study-wide background: Healthy Belgian adult donors included about nine CMV-positive and some 25 CMV-negative people.

TCRdb keeps only in-frame clones here, not all; method: immunoSEQ multiplex PCR. The data hold 30,000 to 40,000 clones, with around 84% observed a single time. Unmatched junction bases numbered 3, after V lost 0 bases and J lost 3 bases. Germline V gene sequence: CDR1 SGHRS, CDR2 YFSETQ. The CDR3 is 16 amino acids. This chain links TRBV5-1 with TRBJ2-3; 11 bases map to TRBD2. Sequencing was carried out using memory CD4+ T cells from blood. The receptor was derived from an adult in good health and CMV-seronegative. DNA for the CDR3: TGCGCCAGCAGCTTGGTCGCTAGCGGGGGGACAGATACGCAGTATTTT. Translating it yields CASSLVASGGTDTQYF. The variable domain in full, with the rest retrieved from reference TRBV5-1 and TRBJ2-3, is KAGVTQTPRYLIKTRGQQVTLSCSPISGHRSVSWYQQTPGQGLQFLFEYFSETQRNKGNFPGRFSGRQFSNSRSEMNVSTLELGDSALYLCASSLVASGGTDTQYFGPGTRLTVL.